These T cell receptor beta chains were read from a single sample in a study of T cell repertoires in cytomegalovirus infection. TCRdb used MiXCR to reprocess the reads, holding one entry per CDR3 protein. Among approximately 30,000 distinct CDR3 sequences listed, roughly a fifth were seen once. Their antigen targets remain unknown. Sequenced here: CD8+ T cells from cultured PBMCs, sampled from culture after CMV antigen stimulation. Source of these receptors: a human donor in good health (CMV status not recorded). Some clones in this sample may be carry-over from other donors' samples. CDR3s include the opening cysteine and the closing phenylalanine or tryptophan. A D gene is named only where the DNA matches it firmly. The size entry is marked missing in some rows and otherwise reads once, few, many or a size class.

TRBV24-1,.,.,TRBJ2-3,TGTGCCACCAGTGTATACAGCACAGATACGCAGTATTTT,CATSVYSTDTQYF
TRBV2,few,.,TRBJ1-3,TGTGCCCGAGGGAGACGGGAAGCCTCTGGAAACACCATATATTTT,CARGRREASGNTIYF
TRBV28,many,.,TRBJ2-1,TGTGCCAGCACTAACATCCCTCGGAATGAGCAGTTCTTC,CASTNIPRNEQFF
TRBV7-2,.,.,TRBJ1-1,TGTGCCAGCAGCTTAATAGAGAACACTAAAGCTTTCTTT,CASSLIENTKAFF
TRBV15,medium-sized,.,TRBJ2-5,TGTGCCACCAGCAGATACGGGGGAGAGGCCCAGTACTTC,CATSRYGGEAQYF
TRBV7-2,.,.,TRBJ2-7,TGTGCCAGCAGCTTATCTGGGGGCACGGGAGACGAGCAGTACTTC,CASSLSGGTGDEQYF
TRBV7-8,few,.,TRBJ2-7,TGTGCCAGCAGCTTACGACAGTACGAGCAGTACTTC,CASSLRQYEQYF
TRBV6-2/TRBV6-3,few,TRBD2,TRBJ2-1,TGTGCCAGCAGTCCTCTCAACCCGGGACTAGCGGTATACAATGAGCAGTTCTTC,CASSPLNPGLAVYNEQFF
TRBV29-1,many,.,TRBJ2-4,TGCAGCGTGGTAGGCCCTGTTCCTAACATTCAGTACTTC,CSVVGPVPNIQYF
TRBV6-1,medium-sized,TRBD2,TRBJ2-5,TGTGCCAGCAGTCCTCGACTAGCCCAAGAGACCCAGTACTTC,CASSPRLAQETQYF
TRBV7-9,many,.,TRBJ1-2,TGTGCCAGCAGCTTGGGCGGCTACACCTTC,CASSLGGYTF
TRBV25-1,.,.,TRBJ1-4,TGTGCCAGCAGCAATCGGGACGTTGATGAAAAACTGTTTTTT,CASSNRDVDEKLFF
TRBV11-2,few,.,TRBJ1-1,TGTGCCAGCAGCTTAGATCCGAGCCTGAACACTGAAGCTTTCTTT,CASSLDPSLNTEAFF
TRBV12-3/TRBV12-4,.,.,TRBJ2-7,TGTGCCAGCAGTTGGGAGGGGCAGGGGGCCCACGAGCAGTACTTC,CASSWEGQGAHEQYF
TRBV20-1,few,TRBD1,TRBJ2-7,TGCAGTGCTTTGACAGGGGACGCTGGCAGGGGAGCCTACGAGCAGTACTTC,CSALTGDAGRGAYEQYF
TRBV7-2,few,TRBD1,TRBJ2-4,TGTGCCAGCAGTTCAAGCCGGGACAGGGGGCTCGCCAAAAACATTCAGTACTTC,CASSSSRDRGLAKNIQYF
TRBV12-5,.,.,TRBJ2-3,TGTGCTAGTGCCAGGTGGGGCACAGATACGCAGTATTTT,CASARWGTDTQYF
TRBV6-1,many,TRBD2,TRBJ2-5,TGTGCCAGCAGTGAACCCCTAGCGGGAGGGCAAGAGACCCAGTACTTC,CASSEPLAGGQETQYF
TRBV7-6,few,.,TRBJ2-5,TGTGCCAGCAGCTCCCTGTACCAAGAGACCCAGTACTTC,CASSSLYQETQYF
TRBV9,many,.,TRBJ2-7,TGTGCCAGCAGCGTAGACGGGTTGGAAGAGCAGTACTTC,CASSVDGLEEQYF
TRBV12-3/TRBV12-4,.,.,TRBJ2-7,TGTGCCAGCACCAGGGCGTCCCGATGGTACGAGCAGTACTTC,CASTRASRWYEQYF
TRBV6-1,few,.,TRBJ1-1,TGTGCCAGCGATGAGGGTATGAACACTGAAGCTTTCTTT,CASDEGMNTEAFF
TRBV7-6,.,.,TRBJ1-1,TGTGCCAGCTCCCTTGGGACCCTGGGCGGGGACACTGAAGCTTTCTTT,CASSLGTLGGDTEAFF
TRBV6-1,.,TRBD2,TRBJ2-1,TGTGCCAGCAGTGCCGGGACTAGCGGGAGAGGTTCCTACAATGAGCAGTTCTTC,CASSAGTSGRGSYNEQFF